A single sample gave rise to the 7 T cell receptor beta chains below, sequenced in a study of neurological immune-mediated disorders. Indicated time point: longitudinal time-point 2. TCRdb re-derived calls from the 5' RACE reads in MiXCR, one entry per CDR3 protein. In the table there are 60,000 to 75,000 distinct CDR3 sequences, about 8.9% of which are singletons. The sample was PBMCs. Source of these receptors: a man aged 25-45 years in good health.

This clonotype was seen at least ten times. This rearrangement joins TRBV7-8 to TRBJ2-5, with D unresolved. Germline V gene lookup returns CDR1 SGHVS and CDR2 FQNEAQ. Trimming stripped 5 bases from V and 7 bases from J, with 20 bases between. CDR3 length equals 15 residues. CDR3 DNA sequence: TGTGCCAGCAGCGTTCTGGGTGCGCCCCCAGCGACCCAGTACTTC. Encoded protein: CASSVLGAPPATQYF. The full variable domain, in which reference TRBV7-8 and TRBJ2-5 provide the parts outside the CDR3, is GAGVSQSPRYKVAKRGQDVALRCDPISGHVSLFWYQQALGQGPEFLTYFQNEAQLDKSGLPSDRFFAERPEGSVSTLKIQRTQQEDSAVYLCASSVLGAPPATQYFGPGTRLLVL.

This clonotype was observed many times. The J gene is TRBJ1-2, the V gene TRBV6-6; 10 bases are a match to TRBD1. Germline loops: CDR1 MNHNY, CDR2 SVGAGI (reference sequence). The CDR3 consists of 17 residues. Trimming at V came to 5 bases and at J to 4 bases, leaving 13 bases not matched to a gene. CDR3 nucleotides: TGTGCCAGCAGTCCCGGGACAGGGGCCGCCGCGATCTATGGCTACACCTTC. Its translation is CASSPGTGAAAIYGYTF.

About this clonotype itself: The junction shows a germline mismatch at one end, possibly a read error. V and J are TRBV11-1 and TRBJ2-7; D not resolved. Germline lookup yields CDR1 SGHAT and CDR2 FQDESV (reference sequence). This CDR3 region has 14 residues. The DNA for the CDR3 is TGCGCCAGCAGCCAAGGCTACTACTCCTACGAGCAGTACTTC. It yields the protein CASSQGYYSYEQYF. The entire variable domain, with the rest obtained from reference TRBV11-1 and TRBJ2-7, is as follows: EAEVAQSPRYKITEKSQAVAFWCDPISGHATLYWYRQILGQGPELLVQFQDESVVDDSQLPKDRFSAERLKGVDSTLKIQPAELGDSAMYLCASSQGYYSYEQYFGPGTRLTVT.

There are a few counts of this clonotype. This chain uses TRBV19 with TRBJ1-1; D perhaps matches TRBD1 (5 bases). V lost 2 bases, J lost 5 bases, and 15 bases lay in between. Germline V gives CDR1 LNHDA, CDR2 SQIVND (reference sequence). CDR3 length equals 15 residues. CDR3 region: CASSISDRRGTEAFF. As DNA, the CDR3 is TGTGCCAGTAGTATATCGGACCGAAGGGGTACTGAAGCTTTCTTT.

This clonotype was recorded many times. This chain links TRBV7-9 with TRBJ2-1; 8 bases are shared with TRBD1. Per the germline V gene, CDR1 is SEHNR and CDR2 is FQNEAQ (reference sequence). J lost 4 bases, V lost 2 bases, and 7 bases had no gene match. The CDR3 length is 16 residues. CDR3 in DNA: TGTGCCAGCAGCTTATCAGGACAGGGCTCGTACAATGAGCAGTTCTTC. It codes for CASSLSGQGSYNEQFF.

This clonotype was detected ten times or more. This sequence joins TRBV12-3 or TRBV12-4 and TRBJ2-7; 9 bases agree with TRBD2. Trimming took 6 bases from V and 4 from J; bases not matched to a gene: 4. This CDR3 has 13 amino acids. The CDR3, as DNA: TGTGCCAGCAGGGCTAGCGGGAAATACGAGCAGTACTTC. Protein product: CASRASGKYEQYF.

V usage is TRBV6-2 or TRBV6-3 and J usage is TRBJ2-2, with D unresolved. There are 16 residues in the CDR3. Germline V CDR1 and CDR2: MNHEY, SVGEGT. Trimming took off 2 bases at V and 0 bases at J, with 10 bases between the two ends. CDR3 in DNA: TGTGCCAGCAGTTACCTGAGGAGATCGAACACCGGGGAGCTGTTTTTT. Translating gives CASSYLRRSNTGELFF.